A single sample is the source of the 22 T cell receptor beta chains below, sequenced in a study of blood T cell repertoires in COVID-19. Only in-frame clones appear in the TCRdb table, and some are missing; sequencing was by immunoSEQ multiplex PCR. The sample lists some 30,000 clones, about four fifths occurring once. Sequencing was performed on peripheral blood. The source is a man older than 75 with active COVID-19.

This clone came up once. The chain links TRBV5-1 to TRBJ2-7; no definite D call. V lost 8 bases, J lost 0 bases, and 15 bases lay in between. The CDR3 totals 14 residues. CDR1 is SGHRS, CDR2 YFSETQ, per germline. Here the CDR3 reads CARPEKTASYEQYF. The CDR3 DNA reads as TGCGCCAGGCCGGAGAAGACGGCCTCCTACGAGCAGTACTTC.

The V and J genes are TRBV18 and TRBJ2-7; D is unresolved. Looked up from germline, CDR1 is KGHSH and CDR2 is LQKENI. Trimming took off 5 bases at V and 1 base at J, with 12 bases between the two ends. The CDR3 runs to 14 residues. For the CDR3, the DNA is TGTGCCAGCTCAGCAAACCCCCAGTCCTACGAGCAGTACTTC. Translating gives CASSANPQSYEQYF.

CDR3 nucleotides: TGTGCAAGTCGCTTAGTCGTCGTTTTCGGGGGAAACAATGAGCAGTTCTTC. Its protein product is CASRLVVVFGGNNEQFF. The rearrangement joins TRBV12-2 to TRBJ2-1; the table gives TRBD2 as D, unverified against the DNA. TRBV12-2 is termed a pseudogene. The CDR3 consists of 17 residues.

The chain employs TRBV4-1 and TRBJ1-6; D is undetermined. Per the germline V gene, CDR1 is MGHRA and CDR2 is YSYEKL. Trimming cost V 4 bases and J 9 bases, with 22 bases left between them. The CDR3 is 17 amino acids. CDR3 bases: TGCGCCAGCAGCCTACTCTTGGCGGCGGGGAATGGTTCACCCCTCCACTTT. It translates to CASSLLLAAGNGSPLHF.

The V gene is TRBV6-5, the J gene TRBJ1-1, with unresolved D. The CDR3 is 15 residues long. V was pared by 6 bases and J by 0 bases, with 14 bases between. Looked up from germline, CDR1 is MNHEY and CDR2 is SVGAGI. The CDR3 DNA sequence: TGTGCCAGCAGGGGCCGGATGTTAATGAACACTGAAGCTTTCTTT. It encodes CASRGRMLMNTEAFF.

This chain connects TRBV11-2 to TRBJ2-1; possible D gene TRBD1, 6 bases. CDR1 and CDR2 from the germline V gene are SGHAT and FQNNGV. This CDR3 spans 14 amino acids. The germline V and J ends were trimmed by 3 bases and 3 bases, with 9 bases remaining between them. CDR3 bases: TGTGCCAGCAGCTTCCTCAGGGGCTACAATGAGCAGTTCTTC. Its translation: CASSFLRGYNEQFF.

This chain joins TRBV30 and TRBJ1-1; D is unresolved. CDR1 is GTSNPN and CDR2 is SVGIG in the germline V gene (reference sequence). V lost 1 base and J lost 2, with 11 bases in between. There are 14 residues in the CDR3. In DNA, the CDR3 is TGTGCCTGGAGTGAGGGAGCACTTAACACTGAAGCTTTCTTT. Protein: CAWSEGALNTEAFF.

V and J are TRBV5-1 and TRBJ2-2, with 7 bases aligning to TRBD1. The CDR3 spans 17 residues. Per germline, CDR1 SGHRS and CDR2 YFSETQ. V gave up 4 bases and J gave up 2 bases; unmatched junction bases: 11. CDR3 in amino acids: CASSPKQGTLNTGELFF. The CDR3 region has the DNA TGCGCCAGCAGCCCAAAACAGGGGACGTTAAACACCGGGGAGCTGTTTTTT.

As DNA, the CDR3 is TGTGCCAGCAGCAAGAGGGAGATTCTTGGAAACACCATATATTTT. Protein sequence: CASSKREILGNTIYF. The V gene is TRBV21-1, the J gene TRBJ1-3. TRBV21-1 is annotated as a pseudogene. The CDR3 spans 15 residues.

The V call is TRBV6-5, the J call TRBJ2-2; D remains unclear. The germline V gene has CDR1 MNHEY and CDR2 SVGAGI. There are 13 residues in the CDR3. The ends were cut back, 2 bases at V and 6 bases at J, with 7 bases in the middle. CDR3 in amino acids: CASSYQDSGELFF. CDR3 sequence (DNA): TGTGCCAGCAGTTACCAGGATTCCGGGGAGCTGTTTTTT.

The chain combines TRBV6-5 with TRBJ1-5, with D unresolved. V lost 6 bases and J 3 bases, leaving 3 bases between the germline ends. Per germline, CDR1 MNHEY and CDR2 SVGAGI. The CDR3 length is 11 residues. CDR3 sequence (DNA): TGTGCCAGCAGCTCCAATCAGCCCCAGCATTTT. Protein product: CASSSNQPQHF.

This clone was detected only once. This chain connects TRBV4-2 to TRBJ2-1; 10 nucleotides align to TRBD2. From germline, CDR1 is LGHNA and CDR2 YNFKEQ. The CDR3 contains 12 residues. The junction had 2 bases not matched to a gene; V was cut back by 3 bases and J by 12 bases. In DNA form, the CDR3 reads TGTGCCAGCAGCCAGAGCGGGGGGGGGCAGTTCTTC. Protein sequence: CASSQSGGGQFF.

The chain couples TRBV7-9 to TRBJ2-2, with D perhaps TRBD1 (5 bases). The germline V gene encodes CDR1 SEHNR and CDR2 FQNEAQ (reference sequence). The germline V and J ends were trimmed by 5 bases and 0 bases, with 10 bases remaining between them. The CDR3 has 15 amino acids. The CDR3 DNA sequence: TGTGCCAGCAGCCCGGCGACAGCGAACACCGGGGAGCTGTTTTTT. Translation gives CASSPATANTGELFF.

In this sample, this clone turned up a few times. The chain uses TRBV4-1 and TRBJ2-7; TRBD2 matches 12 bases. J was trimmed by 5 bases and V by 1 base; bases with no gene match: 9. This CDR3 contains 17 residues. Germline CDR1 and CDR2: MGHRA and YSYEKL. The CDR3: CASSQVRLAGVLDEQYF. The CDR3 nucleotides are TGCGCCAGCAGCCAAGTTCGACTAGCGGGGGTACTGGACGAGCAGTACTTC.

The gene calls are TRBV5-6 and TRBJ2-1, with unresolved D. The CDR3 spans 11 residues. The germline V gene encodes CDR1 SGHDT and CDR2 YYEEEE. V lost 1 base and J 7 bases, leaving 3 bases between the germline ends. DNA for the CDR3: TGTGCCAGCAGCTTGCAAAATGAGCAGTTCTTC. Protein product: CASSLQNEQFF.

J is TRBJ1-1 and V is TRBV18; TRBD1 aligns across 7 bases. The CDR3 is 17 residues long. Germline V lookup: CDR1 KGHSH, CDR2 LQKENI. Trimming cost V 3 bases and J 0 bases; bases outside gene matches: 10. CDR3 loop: CASSPTGQQLMNTEAFF. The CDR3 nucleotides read TGTGCCAGCTCACCCACGGGACAGCAACTCATGAACACTGAAGCTTTCTTT.

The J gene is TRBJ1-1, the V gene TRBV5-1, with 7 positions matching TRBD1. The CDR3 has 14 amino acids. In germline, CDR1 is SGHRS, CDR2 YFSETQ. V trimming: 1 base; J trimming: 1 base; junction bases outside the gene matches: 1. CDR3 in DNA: TGCGCCAGCAGCTTGCAGGGGGGGAACACTGAAGCTTTCTTT. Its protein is CASSLQGGNTEAFF.

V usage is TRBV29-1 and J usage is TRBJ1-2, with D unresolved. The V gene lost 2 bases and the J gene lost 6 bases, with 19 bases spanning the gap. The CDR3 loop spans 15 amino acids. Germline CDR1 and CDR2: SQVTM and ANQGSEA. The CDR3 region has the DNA TGCAGCGTTGAATCCCCGTCGCGCCAGCGAAATGGCTACACCTTC. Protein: CSVESPSRQRNGYTF.

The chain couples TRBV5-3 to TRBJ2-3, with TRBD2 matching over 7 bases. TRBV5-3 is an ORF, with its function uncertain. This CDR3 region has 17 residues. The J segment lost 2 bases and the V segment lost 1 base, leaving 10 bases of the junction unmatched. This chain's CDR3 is CARSLWVAREPTDTQYF. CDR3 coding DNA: TGTGCCAGAAGCTTGTGGGTCGCGCGGGAGCCCACAGATACGCAGTATTTT.

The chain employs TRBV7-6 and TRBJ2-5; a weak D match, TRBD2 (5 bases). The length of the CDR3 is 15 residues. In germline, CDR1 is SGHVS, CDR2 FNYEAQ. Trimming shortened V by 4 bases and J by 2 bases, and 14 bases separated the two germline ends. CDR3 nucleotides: TGTGCCAGCAGCTCCAGCGGACTTGCACAAGAGACCCAGTACTTC. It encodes CASSSSGLAQETQYF. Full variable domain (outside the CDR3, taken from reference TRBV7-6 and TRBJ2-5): GAGVSQSPRYKVTKRGQDVALRCDPISGHVSLYWYRQALGQGPEFLTYFNYEAQQDKSGLPNDRFSAERPEGSISTLTIQRTEQRDSAMYRCASSSSGLAQETQYFGPGTRLLVL.

DNA of the CDR3: TGTGCCTGGAGTGTAACCCCAGGGGGCCGGGATGGCTACACCTTC. It encodes CAWSVTPGGRDGYTF. The J gene is TRBJ1-2, the V gene TRBV30; TRBD1 matches 8 bases. V shed 0 bases, J shed 6 bases, and the junction held 9 bases outside the gene matches. This CDR3 is 15 amino acids long. From germline, CDR1 is GTSNPN and CDR2 SVGIG (reference sequence).

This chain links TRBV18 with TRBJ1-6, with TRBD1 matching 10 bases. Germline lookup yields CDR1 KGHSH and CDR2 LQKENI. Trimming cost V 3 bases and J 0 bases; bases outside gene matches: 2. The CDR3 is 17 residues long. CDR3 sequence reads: CASSPGQGRSYNSPLHF. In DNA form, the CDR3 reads TGTGCCAGCTCACCGGGACAGGGGCGCTCCTATAATTCACCCCTCCACTTT.